This T cell receptor (beta chain) was documented in a study of post-analysis software for immune sequencing data. Study overall: Several disease courses (relapsing-remitting, secondary progressive and progressive-relapsing) of multiple sclerosis were included. Notes on the study in general: Relative to controls, patients had 4 or 5 TRBV segments at higher frequency, with TRBV5-6, TRBV5-1 and TRBV20-1 among these. Controls significantly exceeded multiple sclerosis patients in normalized Chao1 diversity.

The sample holds a few counts of this clonotype. Its antigen remains unknown. The library was made from cDNA and included unique molecular identifiers. TCRdb analysed the PCR reads with MiXCR anew, one entry per CDR3 protein. The data contain about 430,000 distinct CDR3 sequences, 30% to 45% of them singletons. CDR3 size: 14 residues. Trimming took off 3 bases at V and 2 bases at J, with 11 bases between the two ends. Germline CDR1 reads SGDLS; CDR2 reads YYNGEE. This clonotype originated in a girl under 10 years old with multiple sclerosis. This chain joins TRBV9 and TRBJ1-2; no clear D gene. The sample comprised blood. The CDR3 region is CASSGGVVNYGYTF. As DNA, the CDR3 is TGTGCCAGCAGCGGTGGGGTAGTAAACTATGGCTACACCTTC.